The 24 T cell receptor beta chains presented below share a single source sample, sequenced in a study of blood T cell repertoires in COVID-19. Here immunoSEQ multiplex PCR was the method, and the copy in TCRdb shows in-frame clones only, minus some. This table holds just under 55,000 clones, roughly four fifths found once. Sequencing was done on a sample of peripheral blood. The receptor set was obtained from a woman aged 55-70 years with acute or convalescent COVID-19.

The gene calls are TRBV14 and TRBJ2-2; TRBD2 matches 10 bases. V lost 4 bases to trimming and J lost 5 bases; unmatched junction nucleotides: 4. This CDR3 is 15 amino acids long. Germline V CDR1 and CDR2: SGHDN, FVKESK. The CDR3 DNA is TGTGCCAGCAGCCCTAGCGGGAGTGGGACCGGGGAGCTGTTTTTT. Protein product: CASSPSGSGTGELFF.

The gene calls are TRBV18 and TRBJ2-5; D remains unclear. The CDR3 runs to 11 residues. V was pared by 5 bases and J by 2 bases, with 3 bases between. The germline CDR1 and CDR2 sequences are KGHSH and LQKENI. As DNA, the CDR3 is TGTGCCAGCTCATATCAAGAGACCCAGTACTTC. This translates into CASSYQETQYF. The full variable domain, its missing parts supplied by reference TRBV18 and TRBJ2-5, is NAGVMQNPRHLVRRRGQEARLRCSPMKGHSHVYWYRQLPEEGLKFMVYLQKENIIDESGMPKERFSAEFPKEGPSILRIQQVVRGDSAAYFCASSYQETQYFGPGTRLLVL.

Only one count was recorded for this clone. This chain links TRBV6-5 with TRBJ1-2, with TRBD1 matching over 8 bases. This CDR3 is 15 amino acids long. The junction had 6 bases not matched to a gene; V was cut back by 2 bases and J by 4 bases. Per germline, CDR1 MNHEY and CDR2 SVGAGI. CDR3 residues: CASSYRQGLRYGYTF. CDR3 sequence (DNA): TGTGCCAGCAGTTACCGACAGGGGCTTCGCTATGGCTACACCTTC.

Here the CDR3 DNA reads TGTGCCAGCAGTTTTCGTCGGGGGACTGAAGCTTTCTTT. This codes for CASSFRRGTEAFF. The V and J genes are TRBV28 and TRBJ1-1; maybe TRBD1 (5 bases). The CDR3 contains 13 residues. Germline V CDR1 and CDR2: MDHEN, SYDVKM. The V end was cut by 3 bases, the J end by 5 bases, with 10 bases between.

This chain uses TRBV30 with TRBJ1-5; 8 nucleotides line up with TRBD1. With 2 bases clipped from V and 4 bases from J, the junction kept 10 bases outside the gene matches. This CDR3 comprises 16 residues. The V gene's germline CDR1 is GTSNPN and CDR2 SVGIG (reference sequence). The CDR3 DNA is TGTGCCTGGAGTCTTGGGTGGACAGGGCTTAATCAGCCCCAGCATTTT. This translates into CAWSLGWTGLNQPQHF.

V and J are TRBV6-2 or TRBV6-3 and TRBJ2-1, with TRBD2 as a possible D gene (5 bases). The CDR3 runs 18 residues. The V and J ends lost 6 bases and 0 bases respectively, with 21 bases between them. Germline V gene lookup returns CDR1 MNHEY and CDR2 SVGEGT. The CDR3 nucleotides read TGTGCCAGCAGCCCTACCGGTCTTAGTGGGAGCTCCTACAATGAGCAGTTCTTC. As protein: CASSPTGLSGSSYNEQFF.

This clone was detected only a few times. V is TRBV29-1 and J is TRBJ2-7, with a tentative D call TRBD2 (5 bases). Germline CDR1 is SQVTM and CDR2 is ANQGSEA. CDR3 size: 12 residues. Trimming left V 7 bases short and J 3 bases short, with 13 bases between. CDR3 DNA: TGCAGCGCAGGAGGTCGGAACTACGAGCAGTACTTC. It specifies CSAGGRNYEQYF.

The CDR3 region is CASSYLNRVYSPLHF. The DNA for the CDR3 is TGTGCCAGCAGTTACCTCAACAGGGTCTATTCACCCCTCCACTTT. The chain carries TRBV6-5 and TRBJ1-6, with D maybe TRBD1 (6 bases). The CDR3 has 15 amino acids. Trimming stripped 2 bases from V and 8 bases from J, with 13 bases between. Germline CDR1 is MNHEY and CDR2 is SVGAGI.

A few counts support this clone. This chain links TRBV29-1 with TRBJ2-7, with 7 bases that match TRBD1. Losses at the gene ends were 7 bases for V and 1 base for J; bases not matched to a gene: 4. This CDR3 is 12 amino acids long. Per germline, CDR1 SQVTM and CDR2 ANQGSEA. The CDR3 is CSARQGSYEQYF. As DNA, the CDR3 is TGCAGCGCCCGACAGGGATCCTACGAGCAGTACTTC.

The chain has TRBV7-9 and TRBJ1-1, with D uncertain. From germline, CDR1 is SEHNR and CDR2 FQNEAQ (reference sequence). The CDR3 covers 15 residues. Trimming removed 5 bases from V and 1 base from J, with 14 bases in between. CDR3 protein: CASSTRTTPNTEAFF. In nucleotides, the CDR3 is TGTGCCAGCAGCACCCGGACTACACCGAACACTGAAGCTTTCTTT.

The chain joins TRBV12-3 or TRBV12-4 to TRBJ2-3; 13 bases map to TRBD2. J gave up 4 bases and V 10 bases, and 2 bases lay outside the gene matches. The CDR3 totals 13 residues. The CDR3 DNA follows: TGTGCCACCGGACTAGCGGGAGCAGATACGCAGTATTTT. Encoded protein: CATGLAGADTQYF.

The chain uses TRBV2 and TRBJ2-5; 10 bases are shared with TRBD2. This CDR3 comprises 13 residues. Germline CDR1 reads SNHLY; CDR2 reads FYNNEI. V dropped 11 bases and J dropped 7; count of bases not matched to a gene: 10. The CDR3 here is CAGGLADLGTQYF. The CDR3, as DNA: TGTGCCGGCGGACTAGCGGATCTGGGGACCCAGTACTTC.

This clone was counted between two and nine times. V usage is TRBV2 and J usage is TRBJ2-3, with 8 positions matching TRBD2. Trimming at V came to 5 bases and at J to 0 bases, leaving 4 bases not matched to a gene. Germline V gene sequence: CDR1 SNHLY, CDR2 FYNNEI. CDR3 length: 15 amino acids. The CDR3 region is CASSRTSRSTDTQYF. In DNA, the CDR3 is TGTGCCAGCAGTCGGACTAGCCGGAGCACAGATACGCAGTATTTT.

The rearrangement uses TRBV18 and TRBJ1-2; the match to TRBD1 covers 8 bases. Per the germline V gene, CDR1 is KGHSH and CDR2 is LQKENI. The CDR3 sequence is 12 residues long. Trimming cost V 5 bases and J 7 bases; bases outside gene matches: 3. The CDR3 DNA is TGTGCCAGCTCAGCCGGACAGGGTGGCTACACCTTC. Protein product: CASSAGQGGYTF.

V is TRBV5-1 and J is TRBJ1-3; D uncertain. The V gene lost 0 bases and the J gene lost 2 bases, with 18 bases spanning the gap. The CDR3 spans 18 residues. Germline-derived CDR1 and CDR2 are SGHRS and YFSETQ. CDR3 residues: CASSLVAAGRSAGNTIYF. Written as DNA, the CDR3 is TGCGCCAGCAGCTTGGTTGCCGCAGGCAGGTCCGCTGGAAACACCATATATTTT.

CDR3 loop: CASSPRRESEQYF. In DNA form, the CDR3 reads TGTGCCAGCTCACCAAGGAGGGAGTCCGAGCAGTACTTC. This chain links TRBV18 with TRBJ2-7; a possible D gene is TRBD2 (6 bases). Deletions cut 2 bases from V and 6 bases from J, with 11 bases between. Germline V gene sequence: CDR1 KGHSH, CDR2 LQKENI. The CDR3 contains 13 residues.

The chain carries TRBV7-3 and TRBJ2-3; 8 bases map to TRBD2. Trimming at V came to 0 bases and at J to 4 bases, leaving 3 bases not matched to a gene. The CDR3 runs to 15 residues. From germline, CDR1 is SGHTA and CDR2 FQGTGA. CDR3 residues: CASSLTGTRPDTQYF. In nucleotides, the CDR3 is TGTGCCAGCAGCTTAACGGGGACTAGACCAGATACGCAGTATTTT. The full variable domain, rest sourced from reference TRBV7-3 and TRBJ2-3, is GAGVSQTPSNKVTEKGKYVELRCDPISGHTALYWYRQSLGQGPEFLIYFQGTGAADDSGLPNDRFFAVRPEGSVSTLKIQRTERGDSAVYLCASSLTGTRPDTQYFGPGTRLTVL.

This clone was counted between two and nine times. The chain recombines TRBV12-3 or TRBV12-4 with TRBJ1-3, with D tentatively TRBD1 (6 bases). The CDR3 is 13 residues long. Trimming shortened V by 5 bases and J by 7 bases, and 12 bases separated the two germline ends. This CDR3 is CASSAPGVNTIYF. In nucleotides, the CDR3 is TGTGCCAGCAGTGCCCCAGGGGTCAACACCATATATTTT.

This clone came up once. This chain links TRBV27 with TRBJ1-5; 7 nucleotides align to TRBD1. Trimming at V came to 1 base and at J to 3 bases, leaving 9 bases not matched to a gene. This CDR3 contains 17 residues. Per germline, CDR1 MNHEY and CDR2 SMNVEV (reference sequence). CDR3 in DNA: TGTGCCAGCAGTTTATGGGGGGACAGCGGATTCAATCAGCCCCAGCATTTT. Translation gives CASSLWGDSGFNQPQHF.

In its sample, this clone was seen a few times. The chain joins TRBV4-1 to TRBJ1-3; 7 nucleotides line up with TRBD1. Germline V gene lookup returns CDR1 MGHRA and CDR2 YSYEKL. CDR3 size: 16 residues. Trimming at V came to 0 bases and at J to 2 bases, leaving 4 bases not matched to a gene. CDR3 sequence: CASSQERTGAGNTIYF. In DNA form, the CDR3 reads TGCGCCAGCAGCCAAGAACGGACAGGAGCTGGAAACACCATATATTTT.

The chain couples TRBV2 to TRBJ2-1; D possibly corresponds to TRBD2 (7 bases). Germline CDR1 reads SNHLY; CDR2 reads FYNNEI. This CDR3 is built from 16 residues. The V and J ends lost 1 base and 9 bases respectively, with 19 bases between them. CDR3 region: CASSEEGGPIRGEQFF. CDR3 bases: TGTGCCAGCAGTGAAGAGGGGGGGCCCATTCGCGGTGAGCAGTTCTTC.

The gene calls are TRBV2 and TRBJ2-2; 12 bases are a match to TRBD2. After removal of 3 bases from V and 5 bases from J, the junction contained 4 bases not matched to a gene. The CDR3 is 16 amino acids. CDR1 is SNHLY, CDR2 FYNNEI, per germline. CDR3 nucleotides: TGTGCCAGCAGTGACCCTGGACTAGCGGGGACCGGGGAGCTGTTTTTT. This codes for CASSDPGLAGTGELFF.

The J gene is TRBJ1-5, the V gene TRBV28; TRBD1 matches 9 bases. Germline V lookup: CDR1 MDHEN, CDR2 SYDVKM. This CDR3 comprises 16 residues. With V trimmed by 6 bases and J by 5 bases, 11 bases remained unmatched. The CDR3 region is CASSPRPGQGYQPQHF. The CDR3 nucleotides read TGTGCCAGCAGCCCACGGCCGGGACAGGGTTATCAGCCCCAGCATTTT.

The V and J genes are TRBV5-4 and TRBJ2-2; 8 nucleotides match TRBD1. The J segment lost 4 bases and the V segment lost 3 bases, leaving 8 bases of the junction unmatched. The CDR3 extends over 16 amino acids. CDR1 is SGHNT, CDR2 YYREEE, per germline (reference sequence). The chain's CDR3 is CASSSDRVRSTGELFF. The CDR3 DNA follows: TGTGCCAGCAGCTCGGACAGGGTTCGAAGCACCGGGGAGCTGTTTTTT.